This TCR beta chain was observed in a study of T-cell memory formation after mild COVID-19 (dated by TCRdb to about 2021). Study-wide context: TCR sequence clusters from the two donors were found to be largely donor specific. Two young, previously healthy adult volunteers, one female and one male, were included in the cohort. Longitudinal TCRalpha and TCRbeta repertoire sequencing tracked T-cell clones expanding and contracting after mild COVID-19 in two donors.

Broader findings and caveats from the paper: Contracting CD4+ clones turned up mainly in the CM and EM memory subsets, whereas EMRA was where CD8+ clones were enriched. Balanced CD4/CD8 phenotypes were observed for clones contracting from day 15 to 85, whereas a bias towards CD4+ was observed for a second wave of clones expanding from day 15 to 37. The study included only a couple of mild cases, and larger cohorts that include severe cases with pre-infection samples were judged to be necessary. The detection of some responding clones in pre-infection memory suggests that pre-existing cross-reactive memory T cells joined the SARS-CoV-2 response. SARS-CoV-2 specificity was not confirmed for the second-wave clones peaking on day 37.

Instrument used: Illumina NovaSeq 6000. TCRalpha and TCRbeta cDNA libraries were built by 5'RACE with constant-segment primers, adding sample barcodes and unique molecular identifiers. Trizol reagent was used to extract RNA from every sample. Library amplification was performed in two PCR steps, and a second sample barcode and Illumina TruSeq adapters were introduced in the second step. Sequencing of the libraries was done on an Illumina NovaSeq, producing 2 x 150 bp paired-end reads. The study's processing was this. With migec v1.2.7, reads were demultiplexed and then collapsed into UMI-guided consensus sequences. Using mixcr v2.1.11, UMI consensuses were aligned to TRA and TRB V and J templates and then assembled into clonotypes. Clonotypes were classified as expanded or contracted when called significant by both edgeR and NoisET, with noise models trained on biological replicates. For edgeR calls, the cutoffs were a false discovery rate-adjusted p below 0.01 and a log2 fold-change threshold of 1. PCA with hierarchical clustering of max-normalized trajectories of the 1000 most abundant clonotypes was used as exploratory dynamics analysis. Each responding clone was given a CD4 or CD8 phenotype based on the CD4+ and CD8+ repertoires, which had been sequenced separately. TCRdb trimmed public reads at Q25 via fastp, called clones via MiXCR and kept in-frame beta chains. Entries are consolidated by CDR3 protein sequence, retaining the most common genes and DNA. These V and J calls rely on TCRdb rather than the paper's analysis. This sample lists about 360,000 distinct CDR3 sequences; roughly 13% were detected once. The ten top clones hold about a fifth of the sample.

From its cysteine to its phenylalanine, the CDR3 spans 14 amino acids. Here the CDR3 DNA is all that survives: 42 bases in frame from base 1. CDR1 and CDR2, looked up from the germline V gene (reference sequence), are SGHNT and YYREEE. Compared with germline, V lacks 3 bases and J lacks 5 bases; bases without a gene match: 8. This clonotype occurred a few times. Its antigen remains undetermined. One base away there is no much larger clone; base qualities are not given. Ficoll-Paque density gradient centrifugation was used to isolate PBMCs. The sequenced sample consisted of PBMCs or a T cell subset sorted from them (not recorded which). Recombination connected TRBV5-4 to TRBJ2-7, with 7 bases aligning to TRBD1. This clonotype was sampled from a man aged 18 to 30 who had mild COVID-19 (a few samples of this study predate the infection). The sample titles of this study are shuffled in the database, so cell type and time point are left out; the donor was told from shared clones. The DNA sequence is TGTGCCAGCAGCTCAGCGACAGGGTACGACGAGCAGTACTTC. This codes for CASSSATGYDEQYF.